The 5 T cell receptor beta chains reported below all come from one sample, sequenced in a study of T cells in Graves' hyperthyroidism and ophthalmopathy. The investigators amplified TCR beta CDR3 regions from RNA transcripts. With the HTBI primer set, the TCR CDR3 went through a first round of RT-PCR. A single record per CDR3 protein comes from TCRdb applying MiXCR to the multiplex PCR reads. The sample shows about 290,000 distinct CDR3 sequences, approximately 13% of them seen only once. Source material: blood. The source is a woman between 40 and 55 years old with Graves' hyperthyroidism.

This clonotype was seen more than once but under ten times. The genes are TRBV19 and TRBJ2-5; D gene unclear. Looked up from germline, CDR1 is LNHDA and CDR2 is SQIVND (reference sequence). This CDR3 has 13 amino acids. With 6 bases removed from V and 0 bases from J, the gap between germline ends came to 8 bases. CDR3 region: CASRDGNQETQYF. CDR3 nucleotide sequence: TGTGCCAGTAGGGACGGTAACCAAGAGACCCAGTACTTC.

The sample holds many counts of this clonotype. This chain connects TRBV7-4 to TRBJ1-1; D gene unclear. Germline CDR1 is SGHVT and CDR2 is SQSDAQ. CDR3 length: 8 residues. The V end was cut by 4 bases, the J end by 11 bases, with 2 bases between. Written as DNA, the CDR3 is TGTGCCAGCAGCTCGGCTTTCTTT. This gives the protein CASSSAFF.

The V call is TRBV12-3 or TRBV12-4, the J call TRBJ1-5; 10 bases fit TRBD1. V was clipped by 6 bases and J by 0 bases; unmatched bases: 2. CDR3 length equals 15 residues. CDR3 region: CASSWTGGSNQPQHF. CDR3 in DNA: TGTGCCAGCAGCTGGACAGGGGGTAGCAATCAGCCCCAGCATTTT.

This clonotype has a count of ten or more. The J gene is TRBJ1-1, the V gene TRBV27; unclear D gene. The CDR3 totals 13 residues. Per the germline V gene, CDR1 is MNHEY and CDR2 is SMNVEV (reference sequence). Trimming removed 0 bases from V and 10 bases from J, with 12 bases in between. Here the CDR3 DNA reads TGTGCCAGCAGTTTATCAGCCCCGCACGGAGCTTTCTTT. This encodes CASSLSAPHGAFF.

This clonotype was found many times. This chain joins TRBV20-1 and TRBJ1-6; a weak D match, TRBD1 (6 bases). Per germline, CDR1 DFQATT and CDR2 SNEGSKA (reference sequence). Trimming took 6 bases from V and 4 from J, leaving 16 bases between them. This CDR3 contains 15 residues. CDR3 sequence (DNA): TGCAGTGCCACGACAGGTCCCGCGTATAATTCACCCCTCCACTTT. Encoded protein: CSATTGPAYNSPLHF.